Listed here is a single TCR beta chain. What it recognizes is unknown. The record originates from a study of breast tumors, draining lymph nodes, adjacent tissues. Study-level findings and limits: Tumor TCR diversity was below lymph nodes but above nontumor tissue. That most tumor T cells come from lymph nodes remained unproven. Luminal-like breast cancer showed significantly greater tumor-nontumor repertoire similarity than basal-like breast cancer did.

TCRdb reanalysed the multiplex PCR reads using MiXCR and keeps one entry per CDR3 protein. The table lists about 140,000 distinct CDR3 sequences, approximately 32% of them singletons, with around 2.3% in the top ten. Breast cancer patients provided tissue from their axillary draining lymph nodes. Germline V gene data show CDR1 as SGHNT and CDR2 as YENEEA. The CDR3 totals 13 residues. V was trimmed by 6 bases and J by 6 bases, leaving 13 bases between them. This sequence joins TRBV11-3 and TRBJ2-3, with D possibly TRBD1 on 5 matching bases. The clonotype originates from a female donor with breast cancer. Some clones in this sample may be carry-over from other donors' samples. Sequenced: axillary lymph node tissue. The CDR3 nucleotides are TGTGCCAGCAGGCCCCCAGGGTACGATACGCAGTATTTT. Its translation is CASRPPGYDTQYF. Full variable domain (remainder filled in from reference TRBV11-3 and TRBJ2-3): EAGVVQSPRYKIIEKKQPVAFWCNPISGHNTLYWYLQNLGQGPELLIRYENEEAVDDSQLPKDRFSAERLKGVDSTLKIQPAELGDSAVYLCASRPPGYDTQYFGPGTRLTVL.